A selection of T cell receptor beta chains follows, all from one sample in a study of cytomegalovirus exposure and HLA in healthy donors. The repertoire was sequenced with immunoSEQ multiplex PCR; TCRdb's copy has only in-frame clones and lacks some. The sample holds around 110,000 clones, under 90% seen once. Sequencing input: PBMCs. Receptor source: a woman aged 25 to 39 in good health and CMV-seronegative. The CDR3 runs from the conserved cysteine through the conserved F or W. The D gene is left open where the match is weak. Clone size is shown for a subset of rows, as once, few, many or a class of expanded clone.

D,size,V,length,J,CDR3,DNA
NA,few,TRBV28,14,TRBJ2-5,CASSFRQVYGTQYF,TGTGCCAGCAGTTTTCGGCAGGTTTATGGGACCCAGTACTTC
TRBD2,NA,TRBV9,16,TRBJ2-7,CASSVGGGTNTYEQYF,TGTGCCAGCAGCGTAGGGGGTGGGACTAATACCTACGAGCAGTACTTC
NA,NA,TRBV5-6,15,TRBJ2-3,CASSLRGSGTDTQYF,TGTGCCAGCAGCTTGAGGGGGTCCGGCACAGATACGCAGTATTTT
NA,NA,TRBV19,14,TRBJ1-3,CATRGEESTNTIYF,TGTGCCACCCGTGGAGAGGAGAGTACGAACACCATATATTTT
NA,NA,TRBV7-3,15,TRBJ1-1,CASSLTKGVYTEAFF,TGTGCCAGCAGCTTAACGAAGGGGGTATATACTGAAGCTTTCTTT
TRBD1,NA,TRBV19,15,TRBJ1-4,CASSPGTGTNEKLFF,TGTGCCAGTAGTCCAGGGACAGGGACTAATGAAAAACTGTTTTTT
NA,NA,TRBV5-1,14,TRBJ2-2,CASSLVTDTGELFF,TGCGCCAGCAGCTTGGTTACGGACACCGGGGAGCTGTTTTTT
NA,NA,TRBV6-6,15,TRBJ2-5,CASQGSGADQETQYF,TGTGCCAGCCAAGGGTCTGGGGCAGACCAAGAGACCCAGTACTTC
TRBD1,NA,TRBV6-1,13,TRBJ1-2,CASSPDRDYGYTF,TGTGCCAGCAGCCCGGACAGGGACTATGGCTACACCTTC
TRBD1,once,TRBV15,19,TRBJ1-2,CATSRVVGTGRGALYGYTF,TGTGCCACCAGCAGAGTGGTTGGGACAGGCCGGGGAGCCCTCTATGGCTACACCTTC
TRBD1,NA,TRBV5-1,15,TRBJ1-4,CASSPRTGGNEKLFF,TGCGCCAGCAGCCCTAGGACAGGGGGTAATGAAAAACTGTTTTTT
TRBD2,NA,TRBV19,15,TRBJ2-3,CASSSGLAGTDTQYF,TGTGCCAGTAGTAGTGGACTAGCGGGCACAGATACGCAGTATTTT
NA,NA,TRBV4-3,15,TRBJ1-5,CASSQDGGQGQPQHF,TGCGCCAGCAGCCAAGATGGAGGGCAGGGTCAGCCCCAGCATTTT
NA,NA,TRBV6-1,14,TRBJ2-7,CASSEAPGAREQYF,TGTGCCAGCAGTGAAGCGCCGGGAGCCCGGGAGCAGTACTTC
TRBD1,NA,TRBV7-8,15,TRBJ2-7,CASSQGQGPSYEQYF,TGTGCCAGCAGCCAGGGACAGGGACCGTCCTACGAGCAGTACTTC
TRBD2,NA,TRBV11-3,15,TRBJ2-3,CASSFGGRGTDTQYF,TGTGCCAGCAGCTTTGGCGGGAGGGGCACAGATACGCAGTATTTT
TRBD1,NA,TRBV28,15,TRBJ1-2,CASSVGTGVHYGYTF,TGTGCCAGCAGCGTCGGGACAGGGGTTCACTATGGCTACACCTTC
TRBD2,NA,TRBV28,14,TRBJ2-7,CASSLAGGPSEQYF,TGTGCCAGCAGTTTAGCGGGAGGGCCGTCCGAGCAGTACTTC
TRBD1,NA,TRBV9,18,TRBJ1-1,CASSPGTAGPHLSTEAFF,TGTGCCAGCAGCCCAGGGACAGCAGGCCCCCACCTGAGCACTGAAGCTTTCTTT
TRBD1,NA,TRBV28,15,TRBJ2-3,CASSFRTGYTDTQYF,TGTGCCAGCAGTTTCCGGACAGGTTACACAGATACGCAGTATTTT
NA,NA,TRBV7-2,14,TRBJ2-1,CASSLVGRLPEQFF,TGTGCCAGCAGCTTAGTTGGGAGACTCCCTGAGCAGTTCTTC
NA,NA,TRBV28,14,TRBJ2-7,CASSLGGGSYEQYF,TGTGCCAGCAGTTTAGGAGGAGGCTCCTACGAGCAGTACTTC
NA,NA,TRBV27,12,TRBJ1-6,CASSDNSPPLHF,TGTGCCAGCAGCGATAACAGTCCACCCCTCCACTTT
TRBD1,NA,TRBV10-1,16,TRBJ2-1,CASSEYRTGADNEQFF,TGCGCCAGCAGTGAGTACCGGACAGGGGCCGACAATGAGCAGTTCTTC
TRBD2,NA,TRBV5-1,15,TRBJ2-3,CASSLGLAGGDTQYF,TGCGCCAGCAGCTTAGGACTAGCGGGAGGGGATACGCAGTATTTT
TRBD1,NA,TRBV14,20,TRBJ1-1,CASSPHWDRVVGSANTEAFF,TGTGCCAGCAGCCCTCATTGGGACAGGGTGGTGGGTTCAGCGAACACTGAAGCTTTCTTT
TRBD2,NA,TRBV19,14,TRBJ2-7,CAETSGSPSYEQYF,TGTGCCGAAACTAGCGGGAGTCCCTCCTACGAGCAGTACTTC
TRBD1,once,TRBV6-5,14,TRBJ1-5,CASSYSGQGEPQHF,TGTGCCAGCAGTTACTCGGGGCAGGGGGAGCCCCAGCATTTT
NA,NA,TRBV6-6,14,TRBJ2-1,CATSTPSLIHEQFF,TGTGCCACCTCCACCCCTAGCTTGATCCATGAGCAGTTCTTC
NA,once,TRBV7-9,14,TRBJ1-6,CASSRQEGLSPLHF,TGTGCCAGCAGCCGACAAGAGGGACTTTCACCCCTCCACTTT
TRBD2,NA,TRBV5-4,16,TRBJ2-3,CASSFVDRDYGDTQYF,TGTGCCAGCAGCTTTGTCGATCGGGACTACGGGGATACGCAGTATTTT
NA,NA,TRBV12-5,13,TRBJ2-1,CASGLVNGNEQFF,TGTGCTAGTGGTTTGGTAAACGGGAATGAGCAGTTCTTC
TRBD1,NA,TRBV14,13,TRBJ1-2,CASRDSGGYGYTF,TGTGCCAGCCGGGACAGCGGGGGATATGGCTACACCTTC
NA,NA,TRBV7-3,14,TRBJ2-1,CASSSGPRNDEQFF,TGTGCCAGCAGCTCTGGGCCCCGAAACGATGAGCAGTTCTTC
NA,NA,TRBV10-2,13,TRBJ2-1,CASSVSLGDEQFF,TGCGCCAGCAGTGTCTCCCTAGGGGATGAGCAGTTCTTC